This record looks at one TCR beta chain sequence and its context. Antigen specificity is unknown. The data belong to a study of a mutant IDH1 vaccine in newly diagnosed glioma. Study at large: Radiotherapy alone preceded vaccination by 4-6 weeks; alternatively, vaccination started with temozolomide cycles. There were roughly 60% males and 37.5% females among treated patients, whose mean age was about 40 years. Patients were pretreated with radiotherapy, temozolomide, or both, mostly both.

This table comes from immunoSEQ multiplex PCR, and its TCRdb copy is limited to in-frame clones, with some not included. The sample has 75,000 to 95,000 clones; around 92% are singletons. The germline gives CDR1 SGHTA, CDR2 FQGTGA. The CDR3 runs 15 residues. V shed 5 bases, J shed 4 bases, and the junction held 8 bases outside the gene matches. The time point here: week 47, end of study. Vaccinated patients received 300 ug of mutant IDH1 20-mer peptide per dose, with topical imiquimod. Sequencing used PBMCs, obtained from a glioma patient whose treatment included an IDH1 peptide vaccine. The clonotype originates from a woman between 45 and 65 years old with glioma. The chain has TRBV7-3 and TRBJ2-1; 7 positions agree with TRBD1. CDR3 in amino acids: CASSPSRDRYNEQFF. The DNA of the CDR3 is TGTGCCAGCAGCCCAAGCCGGGACAGATACAATGAGCAGTTCTTC.